One sample yielded the 6 T cell receptor beta chains listed below, sequenced in a study of cytomegalovirus exposure and HLA in healthy donors. Primers included in the PCR were 60 Vbeta and 13 Jbeta primers. Only in-frame clones appear in the TCRdb table, and some are missing; sequencing was by immunoSEQ multiplex PCR. Of more than 95,000 clones listed, 75% to 90% are singletons. What was sequenced was PBMCs. The source of these receptors is a young man in good health and CMV-seropositive.

The chain combines TRBV13 with TRBJ2-7; 8 bases map to TRBD2. CDR1 PRHDT and CDR2 FYEKMQ come from the germline V gene (reference sequence). CDR3 size: 14 residues. The junction had 6 bases not matched to a gene; V was cut back by 5 bases and J by 3 bases. Here the CDR3 DNA reads TGTGCCAGCAGCCTCGGGCGGGGGGTCTACGAGCAGTACTTC. It yields the protein CASSLGRGVYEQYF.

This chain links TRBV6-5 with TRBJ1-4, with 9 bases lining up with TRBD1. Trimming took 7 bases from V and 7 from J; bases not matched to a gene: 7. CDR3 length: 14 amino acids. From germline, CDR1 is MNHEY and CDR2 SVGAGI. The CDR3 coding sequence is TGTGCCAGCAAAGTTGGACAGGGGAGTGAAAAACTGTTTTTT. Amino acid sequence: CASKVGQGSEKLFF.

This rearrangement joins TRBV4-2 to TRBJ2-7; TRBD1 matches 8 bases. The CDR3 length is 14 residues. V shed 0 bases, J shed 3 bases, and the junction held 1 base outside the gene matches. CDR1 and CDR2 (germline): LGHNA, YNFKEQ. DNA for the CDR3: TGTGCCAGCAGCCAAGAGGACAGGGACTACGAGCAGTACTTC. Translating gives CASSQEDRDYEQYF.

V and J are TRBV5-1 and TRBJ2-7; a possible D gene is TRBD2 (6 bases). V shed 1 base and J shed 2 bases, with 10 bases lying between them. Germline values: CDR1 SGHRS, CDR2 YFSETQ. The CDR3 length is 14 residues. The CDR3 sequence: CASSLRGEAYEQYF. In nucleotides, the CDR3 is TGCGCCAGCAGCTTGCGCGGGGAAGCCTACGAGCAGTACTTC.

The V gene is TRBV5-1, the J gene TRBJ2-7, with 8 bases that match TRBD2. V dropped 5 bases and J dropped 6; count of bases not matched to a gene: 7. The CDR3 totals 13 residues. Germline CDR1 SGHRS, CDR2 YFSETQ. As DNA, the CDR3 is TGCGCCAGCAGTTCCGGGGGGGCCTCCGAGCAGTACTTC. This translates into CASSSGGASEQYF.

V gene TRBV11-2 combines with J gene TRBJ1-3, with D tentatively TRBD1 (6 bases). This CDR3 is built from 15 residues. The germline V gene has CDR1 SGHAT and CDR2 FQNNGV. Trimming shortened V by 0 bases and J by 3 bases, and 9 bases separated the two germline ends. The CDR3 DNA sequence: TGTGCCAGCAGCTTAGAAGGGGGTGTTGGAAACACCATATATTTT. Translated, it gives CASSLEGGVGNTIYF.